This entry concerns a single TCR beta chain. Its target is unknown. This specimen comes from a study of OX40 agonist ivuxolimab in advanced cancers. Study as a whole: Three patients showed partial responses: one hepatocellular carcinoma and two cutaneous melanoma cases. Findings of the study overall: The 0.1-3.0 mg/kg partial responders had among the lowest clonal expansion. The study found that CD8+ T cells averaged more expanded clones than CD4+.

Assay used: immunoSEQ multiplex PCR; TCRdb lists only in-frame clones, some missing. Of 74,000 or so clones in the sample, around 92% were seen once. V shed 5 bases and J shed 3 bases, with 12 bases lying between them. Germline V CDR1 and CDR2: SGHTA, FQGTGA. The CDR3 extends over 14 amino acids. The rearrangement uses TRBV7-3 and TRBJ2-3; tentatively, D is TRBD1 (6 bases). The material sequenced was CD4+ or CD8+ T cells sorted from blood, taken in a trial of the OX40 agonist ivuxolimab. The clonotype comes from an adult with an advanced solid tumor such as melanoma, head and neck, liver or kidney cancer. The CDR3 DNA reads TGTGCCAGCAGCCCGGGACAAATAACAGATACGCAGTATTTT. Amino acids: CASSPGQITDTQYF.